These 30 T cell receptor beta chains came from one sample sequenced in a study of cytomegalovirus exposure and HLA in healthy donors. Primers: 60 Vbeta forward and 13 Jbeta reverse. Assay used: immunoSEQ multiplex PCR; TCRdb lists only in-frame clones, some missing. The sample has about 210,000 clones; about 80% are singletons. Material for sequencing was PBMCs. These receptors all stem from a middle-aged man in good health and CMV-seropositive.

Worth noting for this clone: The sample holds other DNA sequences that translate to the same CDR3. The genes are TRBV5-1 and TRBJ1-2; 10 positions agree with TRBD1. V gave up 5 bases and J gave up 8 bases; unmatched junction bases: 6. The CDR3 is 13 residues long. The germline gives CDR1 SGHRS, CDR2 YFSETQ. The DNA of the CDR3 is TGCGCCAGCAGTCACGGGACAGGGGACGGCTACACCTTC. Translating it yields CASSHGTGDGYTF. Looking up the rest from reference TRBV5-1 and TRBJ1-2 gives the full variable domain: KAGVTQTPRYLIKTRGQQVTLSCSPISGHRSVSWYQQTPGQGLQFLFEYFSETQRNKGNFPGRFSGRQFSNSRSEMNVSTLELGDSALYLCASSHGTGDGYTFGSGTRLTVV.

The chain recombines TRBV6-5 with TRBJ2-3; D is perhaps TRBD2 (6 bases). V dropped 2 bases and J dropped 8 bases, with 20 bases sitting between them. In germline, CDR1 is MNHEY, CDR2 SVGAGI. The CDR3 extends over 16 amino acids. The CDR3 reads CASSYAGLVSQGTQYF. The CDR3 region has the DNA TGTGCCAGCAGTTACGCGGGGCTAGTAAGCCAGGGTACGCAGTATTTT.

This clone was seen only a few times. Here the CDR3 DNA reads TGTGCCAGCCCAGGGCCCGGGAACACTGAAGCTTTCTTT. Its protein product is CASPGPGNTEAFF. The rearrangement joins TRBV19 to TRBJ1-1; tentative D call: TRBD1 (5 bases). The CDR3 spans 13 residues. Germline V gives CDR1 LNHDA, CDR2 SQIVND (reference sequence). V lost 9 bases and J 1 base, leaving 12 bases between the germline ends.

The chain links TRBV7-9 to TRBJ1-2, with TRBD1 matching 8 bases. V gave up 1 base and J gave up 6 bases; unmatched junction bases: 7. The CDR3 extends over 15 amino acids. Germline values: CDR1 SEHNR, CDR2 FQNEAQ (reference sequence). CDR3 sequence reads: CASSLGSGGVDGYTF. As DNA, the CDR3 is TGTGCCAGCAGCTTAGGTTCAGGGGGCGTGGATGGCTACACCTTC.

The chain joins TRBV5-6 to TRBJ1-6, with a weak D call TRBD1 (6 bases). The CDR3 extends over 14 amino acids. CDR1 and CDR2 (germline): SGHDT, YYEEEE. V dropped 3 bases and J dropped 7 bases, with 11 bases sitting between them. The CDR3 region has the DNA TGTGCCAGCAGCTGGGGACAAGGAAATTCACCCCTCCACTTT. Its protein is CASSWGQGNSPLHF.

The J gene is TRBJ2-1, the V gene TRBV7-3; D might be TRBD2 (5 bases). V lost 2 bases and J 5 bases, leaving 16 bases between the germline ends. CDR1 is SGHTA, CDR2 FQGTGA, per germline. The CDR3 covers 16 residues. In DNA form, the CDR3 reads TGTGCCAGCAGCTTACAAGGGTGGGGAGTAAACAATGAGCAGTTCTTC. Protein: CASSLQGWGVNNEQFF.

The CDR3 sequence: CASSLGQILYYGYTF. In nucleotides, the CDR3 is TGTGCCAGCAGCTTGGGACAGATTCTATACTATGGCTACACCTTC. The genes are TRBV5-8 and TRBJ1-2, with a weak D call TRBD1 (5 bases). The CDR3 has 15 amino acids. Per the germline V gene, CDR1 is SGHTS and CDR2 is YDEGEE. V was clipped by 0 bases and J by 3 bases, with 12 bases between them.

This clone has a handful of counts. The chain combines TRBV13 with TRBJ2-7, with D maybe TRBD2 (5 bases). Trimming removed 7 bases from V and 6 bases from J, with 10 bases in between. Germline CDR1 and CDR2: PRHDT and FYEKMQ (reference sequence). The CDR3 extends over 11 amino acids. The CDR3 sequence is CASNGETEQYV. Written as DNA, the CDR3 is TGTGCCAGCAACGGGGAGACCGAGCAGTACGTC.

The CDR3 nucleotides are TGCAGCGTCCTTGAAATCTACCCCGAGCAGTTCTTC. Its protein is CSVLEIYPEQFF. The V and J genes are TRBV29-1 and TRBJ2-1, with D hard to call. Trimming took 6 bases from V and 10 from J, leaving 16 bases between them. The CDR3 consists of 12 residues. Germline loops: CDR1 SQVTM, CDR2 ANQGSEA.

This chain connects TRBV27 to TRBJ1-5; D not resolved. Trimming removed 0 bases at V and 3 bases at J, with 6 bases between. Germline-derived CDR1 and CDR2 are MNHEY and SMNVEV (reference sequence). CDR3 length: 14 residues. CDR3 in amino acids: CASSLSGLNQPQHF. CDR3 DNA sequence: TGTGCCAGCAGTTTATCTGGACTCAATCAGCCCCAGCATTTT.

V usage is TRBV14 and J usage is TRBJ1-6, with D perhaps TRBD1 (6 bases). Germline loops: CDR1 SGHDN, CDR2 FVKESK. Trimming removed 0 bases from V and 7 bases from J, with 16 bases in between. The CDR3 runs 17 residues. Here the CDR3 reads CASSQDTGPLFNSPLHF. In DNA, the CDR3 is TGTGCCAGCAGCCAAGATACAGGGCCCCTCTTCAATTCACCCCTCCACTTT.

This chain joins TRBV9 and TRBJ2-5, with 10 bases fitting TRBD1. Germline V gene data show CDR1 as SGDLS and CDR2 as YYNGEE. The CDR3 is made up of 16 amino acids. With V trimmed by 4 bases and J by 3 bases, 9 bases remained unmatched. The CDR3 DNA follows: TGTGCCAGCAGCCTGACAGGGGGCCCAGGGGAAGAGACCCAGTACTTC. Its translation: CASSLTGGPGEETQYF.

The chain has TRBV2 and TRBJ2-7; 9 nucleotides line up with TRBD2. Germline CDR1 SNHLY, CDR2 FYNNEI. The CDR3 covers 15 residues. Losses at the gene ends were 2 bases for V and 4 bases for J; bases not matched to a gene: 6. The CDR3 reads CASSEIAGVGYEQYF. CDR3 DNA sequence: TGTGCCAGCAGTGAAATAGCGGGAGTTGGATACGAGCAGTACTTC.

This clone has just a few counts. The gene calls are TRBV7-9 and TRBJ2-1; 7 bases agree with TRBD2. CDR1 is SEHNR and CDR2 is FQNEAQ in the germline V gene (reference sequence). The CDR3 has 17 amino acids. Unmatched junction bases numbered 12, after V lost 5 bases and J lost 2 bases. The CDR3 protein is CASSLGLSEGTYNEQFF. CDR3 in DNA: TGTGCCAGCAGCCTGGGACTATCCGAGGGCACCTACAATGAGCAGTTCTTC.

The V and J genes are TRBV27 and TRBJ2-7, with 7 positions matching TRBD2. This CDR3 is 15 amino acids long. The V gene's germline CDR1 is MNHEY and CDR2 SMNVEV (reference sequence). V lost 3 bases and J lost 2; bases outside the gene matches: 7. In nucleotides, the CDR3 is TGTGCCAGCAGTTTTGGGGCTAGCGGTACCTACGAGCAGTACTTC. This encodes CASSFGASGTYEQYF.

The chain combines TRBV5-1 with TRBJ1-3; unclear D gene. Trimming took 2 bases from V and 3 from J, leaving 15 bases between them. This CDR3 contains 16 residues. CDR1 and CDR2 from the germline V gene are SGHRS and YFSETQ. CDR3 bases: TGCGCCAGCAGCTTCGCTGGTAGTGCCGGTGGAAACACCATATATTTT. This gives the protein CASSFAGSAGGNTIYF.

The chain has TRBV11-3 and TRBJ2-3, with TRBD1 matching 8 bases. Per germline, CDR1 SGHNT and CDR2 YENEEA. The CDR3 is 14 amino acids. Losses at the gene ends were 7 bases for V and 2 bases for J; bases not matched to a gene: 5. CDR3 sequence reads: CASTQGAPTDTQYF. Written as DNA, the CDR3 is TGTGCCAGCACCCAGGGGGCGCCCACAGATACGCAGTATTTT.

The V and J genes are TRBV29-1 and TRBJ2-7; the match to TRBD1 covers 8 bases. J was trimmed by 3 bases and V by 6 bases; bases with no gene match: 7. This CDR3 has 13 amino acids. Germline V lookup: CDR1 SQVTM, CDR2 ANQGSEA. The CDR3 bases are TGCAGCGTGACCGGGACAGGTCGCTACGAGCAGTACTTC. Amino acids: CSVTGTGRYEQYF.

The chain couples TRBV29-1 to TRBJ2-3; a possible D gene is TRBD1 (6 bases). CDR1 and CDR2 (germline): SQVTM, ANQGSEA. The V gene lost 5 bases and the J gene lost 4 bases, with 16 bases spanning the gap. The CDR3 sequence is 14 residues long. The CDR3 is CSVLGQRGADTQYF. For the CDR3, the DNA is TGCAGCGTTTTAGGACAGAGAGGGGCAGATACGCAGTATTTT.

The V call is TRBV5-1, the J call TRBJ2-1, with 7 bases aligning to TRBD2. Germline assignment: CDR1 SGHRS and CDR2 YFSETQ. This CDR3 has 13 residues. The V segment lost 5 bases and the J segment 5 bases; nucleotides outside the gene matches: 4. Written as DNA, the CDR3 is TGCGCCAGCAGATTCCGGGAGGACAATGAGCAGTTCTTC. Residues: CASRFREDNEQFF.

This clone was seen a single time. This chain uses TRBV5-4 with TRBJ2-5; TRBD2 matches at 12 bases. Germline CDR1 SGHNT, CDR2 YYREEE (reference sequence). With 4 bases clipped from V and 4 bases from J, the junction kept 8 bases outside the gene matches. This CDR3 is built from 16 residues. CDR3 loop: CASSTRTSGTVETQYF. The CDR3 coding sequence is TGTGCCAGCAGCACGCGGACTAGCGGGACCGTAGAGACCCAGTACTTC.

This clone is a singleton in its sample. The CDR3 nucleotides are TGTGCCAGCAGCAAGAATAGCGGGTACAATGAGCAGTTCTTC. Protein sequence: CASSKNSGYNEQFF. This chain joins TRBV11-2 and TRBJ2-1; 7 positions match TRBD2. Germline values: CDR1 SGHAT, CDR2 FQNNGV. The trim removed 5 bases at V and 4 bases at J, leaving 5 bases unmatched. The CDR3 runs to 14 residues.

V and J are TRBV10-1 and TRBJ2-2, with TRBD1 matching over 11 bases. In germline, CDR1 is WNHNN, CDR2 SYGVQD (reference sequence). The V segment lost 5 bases and the J segment 6 bases; nucleotides outside the gene matches: 8. The CDR3 runs to 16 residues. The CDR3 coding sequence is TGCGCCAGCAGTTCGGGGACAGGGGGGCTAGCCGGGGAGCTGTTTTTT. Amino acid sequence: CASSSGTGGLAGELFF.

V usage is TRBV7-9 and J usage is TRBJ1-1; D perhaps matches TRBD1 (5 bases). CDR3 length: 14 residues. Germline V gene lookup returns CDR1 SEHNR and CDR2 FQNEAQ (reference sequence). Trimming left V 5 bases short and J 6 bases short, with 16 bases between. CDR3: CASSPSGRGAEAFF. The CDR3 DNA follows: TGTGCCAGCAGCCCCTCCGGCCGGGGGGCTGAAGCTTTCTTT.

The chain recombines TRBV27 with TRBJ1-2, with D perhaps matching TRBD1 (5 bases). The CDR3 totals 14 residues. Trimming pared 2 bases from V and 2 bases from J, leaving 9 bases between. Germline CDR1 reads MNHEY; CDR2 reads SMNVEV (reference sequence). The CDR3 region has the DNA TGTGCCAGCAGTTTAAAAGCAGGGAACTATGGCTACACCTTC. This codes for CASSLKAGNYGYTF.

This rearrangement joins TRBV29-1 to TRBJ2-3, with 12 bases aligning to TRBD2. The germline gives CDR1 SQVTM, CDR2 ANQGSEA. After removal of 6 bases from V and 1 base from J, the junction contained 5 bases not matched to a gene. There are 15 residues in the CDR3. As DNA, the CDR3 is TGCAGCGTCGACCTAGCGGGAGGGGGCACAGATACGCAGTATTTT. It encodes CSVDLAGGGTDTQYF.

J is TRBJ2-5 and V is TRBV19; 14 positions agree with TRBD2. Germline CDR1 and CDR2: LNHDA and SQIVND (reference sequence). This CDR3 spans 16 amino acids. V lost 6 bases to trimming and J lost 5 bases; unmatched junction nucleotides: 8. CDR3 in DNA: TGTGCCAGTAGGGGGACTAGCGGGAGCTGGCGGGAGACCCAGTACTTC. Translating it yields CASRGTSGSWRETQYF.

The CDR3 here is CASSQGNRETQYF. The DNA for the CDR3 is TGCGCCAGCAGCCAAGGGAACAGGGAGACCCAGTACTTC. The chain has TRBV4-1 and TRBJ2-5; TRBD1 is a possible D gene (5 bases). This CDR3 comprises 13 residues. Trimming took 1 base from V and 5 from J, leaving 8 bases between them. Germline CDR1 reads MGHRA; CDR2 reads YSYEKL.

This clone has just a few counts. The CDR3 reads CASSLGAREPQHF. The DNA of the CDR3 is TGTGCCAGCAGCTTGGGGGCGAGGGAACCCCAGCATTTT. The chain couples TRBV5-6 to TRBJ1-5; D not certain. Germline loops: CDR1 SGHDT, CDR2 YYEEEE. The CDR3 is made up of 13 amino acids. Trimming removed 0 bases at V and 10 bases at J, with 11 bases between. Full variable domain (rest looked up from reference TRBV5-6 and TRBJ1-5): DAGVTQSPTHLIKTRGQQVTLRCSPKSGHDTVSWYQQALGQGPQFIFQYYEEEERQRGNFPDRFSGHQFPNYSSELNVNALLLGDSALYLCASSLGAREPQHFGDGTRLSIL.

J is TRBJ1-5 and V is TRBV18, with D possibly being TRBD1 (5 bases). Germline V CDR1 and CDR2: KGHSH, LQKENI. Trimming removed 0 bases at V and 2 bases at J, with 26 bases between. This CDR3 has 21 residues. The CDR3 spells CASSPPQRGRKDLVGNQPQHF. The CDR3 coding sequence is TGTGCCAGCTCACCACCCCAACGGGGGAGGAAAGATCTAGTTGGCAATCAGCCCCAGCATTTT.